The T cell receptor (beta chain) described here comes from a study of T cell responses to AZD1222 COVID-19 vaccine (dated by TCRdb to the early 2020s). For the wider study: AZD1222 recipients with second doses at about 4 weeks or about 12 weeks were pooled, because spike-specific TCR depth and breadth did not differ between schedules. TCR sequencing covered more than 230 trial participants: 200 to 220 given two doses of AZD1222 and about 26 given two doses of MenACWY control vaccine. Trial participants were enrolled into age subgroups of 18-55, 56-69 and 70-plus years, which contained around 150, 28 and 57 TCR-sequenced participants, respectively.

The CDR3 regions of human TCRbeta chains were analyzed by immunosequencing. The study's processing was this. TCRs in the repertoires were compared against a reference library of SARS-CoV-2-specific TCRs that had been generated with the MIRA antigen-specificity platform. Breadth meant the fraction of unique TCRs that were SARS-CoV-2-associated, whereas depth meant the fraction of total T cells that were SARS-CoV-2-associated. Using the MIRA data, each spike-specific TCR was mapped to the spike region that the TCR reacts to and placed in a CD4 or CD8 class. Log10-transformed breadth and depth values were compared by one-way ANOVA with Sidak's multiple comparisons tests. TCRdb re-hosts the immuneACCESS table, in-frame sequences only. Its copies lack some clones; in the studies checked, an unresolved V gene accounts for under half of them, and the cause for the rest is not known. The DNA was the basis for D and trimming; V, J and clone size are from that table. The sample has over 120,000 clones on record, 85% to 95% of them singletons. The top ten constitute over 7.5% of the sample.

What the authors observed across the whole study: The 56-69-year group was small, and its depth increase did not reach significance, likely because of low power. The whole spike protein was spanned by vaccine-associated CD4 TCRs, and dominant responses were seen in regions 160-218 and 743-854. Participants were mostly white British, with more females than males. The authors suggested clonal diversity may have been underestimated. A significant rise in spike-specific TCR breadth and depth was observed after two AZD1222 doses relative to day 0 and relative to MenACWY recipients. Because no day 14 peak-response samples were available, the repertoires could be characterized only after the peak T cell response. Conclusions about previously exposed vaccinees were limited because only 6 or 7 AZD1222 recipients were SARS-CoV-2 seropositive at baseline. Reportedly, close to half of the unique spike-specific TCRs recognized epitopes lying outside the regions that are mutated in the B.1.351 and B.1.1.7 variants.

Cut back by 1 base and 4 bases, the V and J ends lie 7 bases apart. There are 13 amino acids in the CDR3, from cysteine to phenylalanine inclusive. The sequence is cut down to CDR3 DNA, 39 bases in frame from base 1. The germline V gene supplies CDR1 LGHNA and CDR2 YNFKEQ. The time point label for this specimen denotes: baseline before first vaccination. The vaccinee samples were drawn from two UK trials, COV001 and COV002, one of which was a single-blind randomized controlled phase 2/3 trial testing AZD1222 (ChAdOx1 nCoV-19) in healthy adults. Trial participant PBMC samples were collected at day 0 and day 28 after the second dose for TCRbeta chain sequencing. As concerns this clone: What this receptor recognizes is not known. No much larger clonotype is one base removed from it; base qualities were not supplied.

The receptor's source is an adult in good health. The V gene is TRBV4-2 and the J gene is TRBJ1-2, with the identity of the D gene unclear. Sequencing used peripheral blood, obtained on day 0 of AZD1222 vaccination. CDR3 reads: CASSQGEAYGYTF. The nucleotide sequence is given as TGTGCCAGCAGCCAAGGGGAAGCCTATGGCTACACCTTC.